This T cell receptor beta chain was captured in a study of cytotoxic CD8 clonotypes in ibrutinib-treated CLL. Findings and caveats of the study: Contraction or stability on treatment was seen for public clonotypes, which were uncommon.

A 1 in 200,000 to 1 in 1 million T cell depth was the sequencing target. Sequenced by immunoSEQ multiplex PCR; TCRdb stores in-frame clones only, minus some. This sample has 160,000 or so clones, with approximately 80% found just once. The CDR3 sequence is 17 residues long. About this clone itself: Antigen specificity is unknown.

Source: PBMCs, taken after 24 months of ibrutinib treatment. The V and J genes are TRBV21-1 and TRBJ1-5. TRBV21-1 is termed a pseudogene. The TCR sequence derives from a human donor with chronic lymphocytic leukemia. The CDR3 DNA reads as TGTGCCAGCAGCAAGGAAGCCCGAGGGGTGAGCAATCAGCCCCAGCATTTT. Protein: CASSKEARGVSNQPQHF.